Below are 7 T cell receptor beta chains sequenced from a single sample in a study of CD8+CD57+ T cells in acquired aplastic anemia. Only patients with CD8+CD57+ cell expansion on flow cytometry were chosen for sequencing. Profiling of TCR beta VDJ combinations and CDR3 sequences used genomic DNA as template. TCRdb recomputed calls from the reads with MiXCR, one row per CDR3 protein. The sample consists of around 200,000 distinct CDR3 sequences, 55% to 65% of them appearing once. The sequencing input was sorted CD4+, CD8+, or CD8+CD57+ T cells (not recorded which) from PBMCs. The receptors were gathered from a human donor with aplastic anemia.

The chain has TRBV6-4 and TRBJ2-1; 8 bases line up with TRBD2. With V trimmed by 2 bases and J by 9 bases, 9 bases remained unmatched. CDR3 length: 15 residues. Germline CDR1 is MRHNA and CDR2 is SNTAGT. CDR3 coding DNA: TGTGCCAGCAGTGACACTAGCGGAGTATGGGGTGAGCAGTTCTTC. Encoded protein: CASSDTSGVWGEQFF.

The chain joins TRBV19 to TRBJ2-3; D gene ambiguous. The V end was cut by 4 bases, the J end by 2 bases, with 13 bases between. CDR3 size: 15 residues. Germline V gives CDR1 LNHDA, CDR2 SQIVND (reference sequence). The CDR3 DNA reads TGTGCCAGTAGTAAGTGGGTCGAACCCACAGATACGCAGTATTTT. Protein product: CASSKWVEPTDTQYF.

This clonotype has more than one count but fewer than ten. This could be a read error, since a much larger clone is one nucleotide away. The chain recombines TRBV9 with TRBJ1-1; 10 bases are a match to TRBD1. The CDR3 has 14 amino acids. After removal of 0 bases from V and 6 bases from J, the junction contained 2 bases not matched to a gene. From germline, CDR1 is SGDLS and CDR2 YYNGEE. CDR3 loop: CASSVVTGGSEAFF. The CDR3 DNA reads TGTGCCAGCAGCGTAGTGACAGGGGGCTCTGAAGCTTTCTTT.

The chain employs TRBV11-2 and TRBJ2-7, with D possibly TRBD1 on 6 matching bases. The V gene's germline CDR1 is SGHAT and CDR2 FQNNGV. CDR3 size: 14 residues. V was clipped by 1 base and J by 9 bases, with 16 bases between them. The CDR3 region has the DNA TGTGCCAGCAGCTTAGTGGGCCAGGGGTTGTGGCAGTACTTC. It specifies CASSLVGQGLWQYF.

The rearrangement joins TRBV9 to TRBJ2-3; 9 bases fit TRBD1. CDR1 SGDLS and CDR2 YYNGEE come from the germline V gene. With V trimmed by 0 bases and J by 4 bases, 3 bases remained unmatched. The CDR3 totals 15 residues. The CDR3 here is CASSVVTGGPDTQYF. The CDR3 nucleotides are TGTGCCAGCAGCGTAGTGACAGGGGGTCCAGATACGCAGTATTTT.

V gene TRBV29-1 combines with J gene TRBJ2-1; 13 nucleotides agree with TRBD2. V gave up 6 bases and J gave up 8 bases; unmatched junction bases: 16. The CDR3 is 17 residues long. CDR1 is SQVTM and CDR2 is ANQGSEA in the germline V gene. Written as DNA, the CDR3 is TGCAGCGTCCTGACTAGCGGGAGGTCGTTATTCAAGTATGAGCAGTTCTTC. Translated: CSVLTSGRSLFKYEQFF.

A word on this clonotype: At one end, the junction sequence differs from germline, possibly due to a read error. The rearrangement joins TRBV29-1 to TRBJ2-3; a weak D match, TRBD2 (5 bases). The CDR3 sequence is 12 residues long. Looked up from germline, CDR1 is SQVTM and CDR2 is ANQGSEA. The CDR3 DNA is TGCAGCTTTGATCTCCCAGGAGGTACGCAGTATTTT. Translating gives CSFDLPGGTQYF.